The source of this T cell receptor (beta chain) is a study of blood T cell repertoires in COVID-19. J lost 5 bases, V lost 10 bases, and 7 bases had no gene match. The CDR3 has 14 amino acids. Looked up from germline, CDR1 is MDHEN and CDR2 is SYDVKM. TCRdb's copy holds only in-frame clones and misses some; the assay was immunoSEQ multiplex PCR. The sample has tens of thousands of clones, roughly 80% seen once. The TCR was taken from a woman aged 70 to 79 with acute or convalescent COVID-19. Sequenced sample: peripheral blood. The rearrangement uses TRBV28 and TRBJ2-1; 11 nucleotides line up with TRBD2. CDR3 nucleotides: TGTGCCATCGTAGCGGGAGGGCTTAACAATGAGCAGTTCTTC. It encodes CAIVAGGLNNEQFF.